The clone carrying this T cell receptor (beta chain) was seen a few times. The target antigen is unknown. A read error may account for a junction end that differs from germline. The CDR3 runs to 17 residues. Looked up from germline, CDR1 is SNHLY and CDR2 is FYNNEI. TCRdb fed the 5' RACE reads into MiXCR, producing one record per CDR3 protein. This repertoire shows about 240,000 distinct CDR3 sequences, approximately 9% found once; its top ten account for around a fifth. The sample belongs to a study of T-cell memory formation after mild COVID-19. As for the study in general: The study found TCR clusters largely donor specific.

Regarding the study as a whole: CD4+ bias marked clones expanding day 15 to 37, unlike balanced contracting clones. Memory sampled before infection contained some responding clones, suggesting cross-reactive memory joined.

The chain is built from TRBV2 and TRBJ2-4, with 7 bases aligning to TRBD1. The sequence was obtained from a man between 18 and 29 years old who had mild COVID-19 (a few samples of this study predate the infection). Cell type and time point are not known. Sequenced: PBMCs or a T cell subset sorted from them (not recorded which). The CDR3 is CASREDRARLAKNIQYF. The CDR3 DNA sequence: TGTGCCAGCAGGGAAGACAGGGCGCGATTAGCCAAAAACATTCAGTACTTC. Filled out from reference TRBV2 and TRBJ2-4, the complete variable domain reads EPEVTQTPSHQVTQMGQEVILRCVPISNHLYFYWYRQILGQKVEFLVSFYNNEISEKSEIFDDQFSVERPDGSNFTLKIRSTKLEDSAMYFCASREDRARLAKNIQYFGAGTRLSVL.